The sequence of this T cell receptor beta chain was determined in a study of blood T cell repertoires in COVID-19 (dated by TCRdb to between 2020 and 2021). At the level of the whole study: Samples from collaborators originated in the United States, Italy and Spain and spanned both the acute and convalescent phases of COVID-19. The material from the prospective study consisted of cDNA or gDNA derived from T cells, B-cell-depleted T cells, or PBMCs. The dataset comprised deeply sampled blood TCRbeta repertoires from subjects exposed to, actively infected with, or recovered from COVID-19. A freely available public database, intended as a resource for researchers studying the immune response to SARS-CoV-2, is where the repertoires were released. The samples were drawn from two sources: the first 160 participants of the ongoing ImmuneRACE study, and 950 to 1,500 subjects contributed by 6 global collaborators. Nearly every sample came with metadata listing a de-identified subject ID, COVID-19 status, age in years and sex. HLA class I and class II types, where available, came from metadata supplied by the sample provider rather than from assay-based typing. Study-wide conclusions, independent of this receptor: The quantity of clinical and demographic metadata differed by source and by participant and was supplied without curation.

From the cysteine up to the phenylalanine, the CDR3 has a length of 12 residues. Only CDR3 DNA is held: 36 bases, read in frame from base 1. The germline V gene (reference sequence) yields LNHDA for CDR1 and SQIVND for CDR2. TCRbeta CDR3 regions were amplified from genomic DNA by means of the immunoSEQ Assay, a bias-controlled multiplex PCR. Per the authors' processing: Nucleated cell counts per sample were estimated from amplification of reference gene primers within the assay. To quantify the absolute abundance of each unique TCRbeta CDR3 rearrangement, sequence reads were collapsed and filtered. Productive Simpson clonality was computed per sample as the square root of Simpson's diversity index over productive rearrangements. The source is immuneACCESS, and TCRdb retained only in-frame sequences with V and J called. Part of the clones is not carried over; for the studies checked, unresolved V genes explain less than half of this, and the remainder is unexplained. The DNA gave D and trimming, while V, J and clone size come from that table. For this sample the table gives under 200,000 clones, of which about three quarters were detected only once. The ten largest clones capture about 7.8% of the sample.

As for this clone: It has no known antigen specificity. No base-level quality is on record; no much larger clone is a single base apart.

Each collaborating institution followed its own protocols to collect whole blood in K2EDTA tubes. For TCRbeta analysis, collaborator samples were shipped as frozen whole blood, as isolated PBMCs, or as DNA extracted from either sample type. Sequencing was done on a sample of peripheral blood. The chain is assembled from TRBV19 and TRBJ1-1; tentative D gene TRBD1, with 6 bases matching. The receptor's source is a man aged 55 to 69 with acute or convalescent COVID-19. CDR3 reads: CATIQGNTEAFF. The nucleotide sequence reads as follows: TGTGCGACCATACAGGGAAACACTGAAGCTTTCTTT. The variable domain in full, with residues beyond the CDR3 obtained from the reference TRBV19 and TRBJ1-1 genes, is DGGITQSPKYLFRKEGQNVTLSCEQNLNHDAMYWYRQDPGQGLRLIYYSQIVNDFQKGDIAEGYSVSREKKESFPLTVTSAQKNPTAFYLCATIQGNTEAFFGQGTRLTVV.